Sequencing of this TCR beta chain was carried out in a study of OX40 agonist ivuxolimab in advanced cancers. Turning to the study itself: Partial responses were seen in three patients, one with hepatocellular carcinoma and two with cutaneous melanoma. Study-level points and caveats: On average, CD8+ T cells showed a greater number of expanded clones than CD4+. The authors did not determine the antigen specificity of the expanded peripheral T cells.

This clone has just one count. Its specificity is not known. This CDR3 spans 14 amino acids. V dropped 4 bases and J dropped 2 bases, with 12 bases sitting between them. The germline V gene encodes CDR1 MNHNY and CDR2 SVGAGI (reference sequence). Sequencing used immunoSEQ multiplex PCR; TCRdb keeps in-frame clones, though not all of them. This sample has about 80,000 clones, with just under 95% found just once. Baseline, cycle 4 day 1, and cycle 7 day 1 were the blood sampling points. This clonotype was sampled from an adult with an advanced solid tumor such as melanoma, head and neck, liver or kidney cancer. The gene calls are TRBV6-6 and TRBJ2-7; D tentatively reads TRBD1 or TRBD2 (5 bases each). This sample comprised CD4+ or CD8+ T cells sorted from blood, obtained in a trial of the OX40 agonist ivuxolimab. CDR3 region: CASSSDGGTYEQYF. The CDR3 DNA is TGTGCCAGCAGTTCCGATGGGGGTACCTACGAGCAGTACTTC.